Below, 14 T cell receptor beta chains from the same sample are listed, as sequenced in a study of T-cell reconstitution after alpha-beta-depleted transplantation in children. Construction of the TCRbeta library involved unique molecular identifiers. A single record per CDR3 protein comes from TCRdb applying MiXCR to the PCR reads. The sample records hundreds of thousands of distinct CDR3 sequences, roughly 17% being singletons. Sequencing used PBMCs from the stem cell graft donor, obtained from the stem cell graft. The source is a human donor who donated a stem cell graft to a child with acute myeloid leukemia.

The J gene is TRBJ2-5, the V gene TRBV7-2, with TRBD2 identical over 12 bases. The junction had 9 bases not matched to a gene; V was cut back by 6 bases and J by 4 bases. The germline V gene has CDR1 SGHTA and CDR2 FQGNSA. CDR3 length: 16 residues. CDR3 sequence reads: CASSSSGGVSSETQYF. In DNA form, the CDR3 reads TGTGCCAGCAGTTCTAGCGGGGGGGTCTCTTCAGAGACCCAGTACTTC.

Only a few counts were recorded for this clonotype. The chain carries TRBV6-5 and TRBJ2-1, with 7 bases lining up with TRBD1. This CDR3 has 15 residues. Germline loops: CDR1 MNHEY, CDR2 SVGAGI. V trimming: 0 bases; J trimming: 5 bases; junction bases outside the gene matches: 4. The CDR3 coding sequence is TGTGCCAGCAGTTACTCGAACAGGGGTGACAATGAGCAGTTCTTC. Protein: CASSYSNRGDNEQFF.

There are a few counts of this clonotype. CDR3 sequence reads: CASSLSGTLTDTQYF. CDR3 coding DNA: TGTGCCAGCAGTTTATCGGGCACCTTAACAGATACGCAGTATTTT. The chain joins TRBV27 to TRBJ2-3; D gene ambiguous. Germline CDR1 is MNHEY and CDR2 is SMNVEV (reference sequence). V was cut by 0 bases and J by 3 bases, with 10 bases left in between. The CDR3 spans 15 residues.

In this sample, this clonotype turned up many times. V usage is TRBV10-3 and J usage is TRBJ2-5; D is possibly TRBD1 (6 bases). The CDR3 spans 13 residues. V was clipped by 7 bases and J by 4 bases, with 13 bases between them. Germline-derived CDR1 and CDR2 are ENHRY and SYGVKD. Here the CDR3 reads CAIMGALLETQYF. The CDR3 nucleotides are TGTGCCATCATGGGGGCCCTCCTAGAGACCCAGTACTTC.

In its sample, this clonotype was seen many times. The chain carries TRBV20-1 and TRBJ2-5; D unresolved. The CDR3 is made up of 12 amino acids. The germline V gene has CDR1 DFQATT and CDR2 SNEGSKA (reference sequence). The CDR3 reads CSASVSWETQYF. CDR3 bases: TGCAGCGCCTCGGTTTCGTGGGAGACCCAGTACTTC.

As to this clonotype: A single base separates this from a much larger clone, so it may be a read error. This chain connects TRBV20-1 to TRBJ2-7; D uncertain. The V end was cut by 6 bases, the J end by 3 bases, with 9 bases between. This CDR3 spans 11 amino acids. CDR1 and CDR2 from the germline V gene are DFQATT and SNEGSKA (reference sequence). CDR3 DNA sequence: TGCAGTGCCTCGGGCAACTACGAGCAGTACGTC. Amino acids: CSASGNYEQYV.

This clonotype was detected only a few times. The rearrangement joins TRBV7-8 to TRBJ2-7; D is undetermined. CDR1 and CDR2 (germline): SGHVS, FQNEAQ. This CDR3 is 13 amino acids long. The CDR3 DNA reads as TGTGCCAGCAGCTTAGACCGAGCAGTACGGCTGGATGTC. It specifies CASSLDRAVRLDV.

This clonotype was counted many times. This chain uses TRBV10-3 with TRBJ2-5, with TRBD2 identical over 8 bases. Germline loops: CDR1 ENHRY, CDR2 SYGVKD. The CDR3 consists of 14 residues. With V trimmed by 5 bases and J by 3 bases, 5 bases remained unmatched. CDR3 in DNA: TGTGCCATCAGTAGGAGCGGGGGTGAAGAGACCCAGTACTTC. Its translation is CAISRSGGEETQYF.

This chain uses TRBV12-3 or TRBV12-4 with TRBJ1-3; no clear D. V lost 5 bases, J lost 0 bases, and 8 bases lay in between. The CDR3 runs to 14 residues. CDR3 region: CASSTSNSGNTIYF. The CDR3 DNA is TGTGCCAGCAGTACATCAAACTCTGGAAACACCATATATTTT.

A few counts support this clonotype. The genes are TRBV5-6 and TRBJ2-7; D possibly uses TRBD1 or TRBD2 (5 bases each). The CDR3 covers 17 residues. The V gene lost 4 bases and the J gene lost 0 bases, with 20 bases spanning the gap. CDR1 is SGHDT and CDR2 is YYEEEE in the germline V gene. The CDR3 is CASSLHPGTVSSYEQYV. CDR3 bases: TGTGCCAGCAGCCTCCACCCCGGGACGGTGAGCTCCTACGAGCAGTACGTC.

With respect to this clonotype: Possible read error: a much larger clone is one base away. This sequence joins TRBV20-1 and TRBJ2-7; D is unresolved. The V and J ends lost 6 bases and 6 bases respectively, with 21 bases between them. This CDR3 is built from 14 residues. The V gene's germline CDR1 is DFQATT and CDR2 SNEGSKA (reference sequence). DNA of the CDR3: TGCAGTGCCCTGGACCCTCCCGAACCCTGCGAGCAGTACGTC. It encodes CSALDPPEPCEQYV.

This clonotype was observed many times. The chain recombines TRBV6-5 with TRBJ1-1; 7 bases match TRBD1. This CDR3 is built from 16 residues. J gave up 4 bases and V 4 bases, and 12 bases lay outside the gene matches. Germline assignment: CDR1 MNHEY and CDR2 SVGAGI. CDR3 in DNA: TGTGCCAGCAGTTCTACAGGGGTACGGGTCGGCACTGAAGCTTTCTTT. It is translated as CASSSTGVRVGTEAFF.

This clonotype was observed a few times. The rearrangement joins TRBV25-1 to TRBJ2-4; 9 bases align to TRBD1. V was clipped by 3 bases and J by 3 bases; unmatched bases: 3. CDR3 length: 15 residues. CDR1 and CDR2 from the germline V gene are MGHDK and SYGVNS. CDR3 sequence (DNA): TGTGCCAGCAGTGACAGACAGGGGGGCAAAAACATTCAGTACTTC. It translates to CASSDRQGGKNIQYF. Full variable domain (missing parts from reference TRBV25-1 and TRBJ2-4): EADIYQTPRYLVIGTGKKITLECSQTMGHDKMYWYQQDPGMELHLIHYSYGVNSTEKGDLSSESTVSRIRTEHFPLTLESARPSHTSQYLCASSDRQGGKNIQYFGAGTRLSVL.

The chain uses TRBV4-3 and TRBJ1-1; no definite D call. This CDR3 is built from 16 residues. Between the trimmed V and J ends, which lost 2 bases and 1 base, there was a span of 14 bases. Germline V lookup: CDR1 LGHNA, CDR2 YSLEER. The CDR3 nucleotides are TGCGCCAGCAGCCAAAGTCTTGCGTGGCAGAACACTGAAGCTTTCTTT. Translating gives CASSQSLAWQNTEAFF.